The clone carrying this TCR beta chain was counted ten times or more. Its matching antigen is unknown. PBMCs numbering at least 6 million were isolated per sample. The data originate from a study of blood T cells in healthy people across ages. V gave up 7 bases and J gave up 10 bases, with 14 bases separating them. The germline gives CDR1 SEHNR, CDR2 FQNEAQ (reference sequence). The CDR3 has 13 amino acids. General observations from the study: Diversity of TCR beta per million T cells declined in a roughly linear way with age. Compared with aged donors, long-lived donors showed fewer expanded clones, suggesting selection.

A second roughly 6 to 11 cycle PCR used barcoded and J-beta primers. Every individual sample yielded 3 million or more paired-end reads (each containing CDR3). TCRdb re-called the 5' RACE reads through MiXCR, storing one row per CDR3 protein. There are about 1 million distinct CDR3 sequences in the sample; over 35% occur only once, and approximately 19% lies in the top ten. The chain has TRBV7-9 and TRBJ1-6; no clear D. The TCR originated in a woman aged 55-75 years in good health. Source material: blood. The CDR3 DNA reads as TGTGCCAGCACCCAAGGTTTCAGGTCACCCCTCCACTTT. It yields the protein CASTQGFRSPLHF.